The next 9 T cell receptor beta chains were all read from a single sample in a study of CD8 T cells in Susac syndrome. The RNA input was about 0.5 to 1 ug, and it was reverse transcribed with random hexamers. TCRdb re-called the immunoSEQ multiplex PCR reads through MiXCR, storing one row per CDR3 protein. The data contain some 100,000 distinct CDR3 sequences, roughly 93% of them singletons. Sequenced: CD4+ T cells from PBMCs. These receptors were taken from a human donor with multiple sclerosis.

This chain joins TRBV24-1 and TRBJ2-6; D remains ambiguous. The V end was cut by 5 bases, the J end by 0 bases, with 10 bases between. CDR1 is KGHDR, CDR2 SFDVKD, per germline. This CDR3 has 16 residues. CDR3 residues: CATSGKYNSGANVLTF. Written as DNA, the CDR3 is TGTGCCACCAGTGGGAAATATAACTCTGGGGCCAACGTCCTGACTTTC.

The chain is built from TRBV7-9 and TRBJ2-2, with unresolved D. CDR1 and CDR2 from the germline V gene are SEHNR and FQNEAQ (reference sequence). V was clipped by 4 bases and J by 2 bases, with 11 bases between them. The CDR3 is 15 amino acids. The CDR3 region is CASSSQKVNTGELFF. CDR3 coding DNA: TGTGCCAGCAGCTCCCAAAAAGTTAACACCGGGGAGCTGTTTTTT.

There are a few counts of this clonotype. The V call is TRBV7-2, the J call TRBJ1-5; D not resolved. This CDR3 has 13 residues. Trimming removed 5 bases from V and 3 bases from J, with 8 bases in between. The germline V gene encodes CDR1 SGHTA and CDR2 FQGNSA. CDR3 residues: CASSPGNNQPQHF. Written as DNA, the CDR3 is TGTGCCAGCAGCCCTGGCAACAATCAGCCCCAGCATTTT.

V usage is TRBV30 and J usage is TRBJ1-5; TRBD1 agrees at 7 bases. The CDR3 extends over 13 amino acids. Germline V gene data show CDR1 as GTSNPN and CDR2 as SVGIG (reference sequence). Trimming removed 5 bases from V and 6 bases from J; junction bases left unmatched: 7. The CDR3 reads CAWRPSGGQPQHF. CDR3 coding DNA: TGTGCCTGGCGCCCTTCAGGGGGTCAGCCCCAGCATTTT.

CDR3: CAWSSQQETQYF. The CDR3 region has the DNA TGTGCCTGGAGTTCACAGCAAGAGACCCAGTACTTC. This sequence joins TRBV30 and TRBJ2-5; D call uncertain. CDR3 length: 12 residues. CDR1 and CDR2 from the germline V gene are GTSNPN and SVGIG (reference sequence). Trimming took 2 bases from V and 2 from J, leaving 6 bases between them.

The chain joins TRBV20-1 to TRBJ2-7, with 11 positions matching TRBD1. Germline V gene sequence: CDR1 DFQATT, CDR2 SNEGSKA (reference sequence). V lost 5 bases, J lost 5 bases, and 11 bases stayed unmatched. The CDR3 totals 15 residues. CDR3 bases: TGCAGTGCTCTCCGGCTTCCGGGACAGGGGGACGAGCAGTACTTC. Translating gives CSALRLPGQGDEQYF.

J is TRBJ2-7 and V is TRBV18; TRBD2 might be the D (6 bases). The CDR3 consists of 12 residues. Germline V gene sequence: CDR1 KGHSH, CDR2 LQKENI. Between the trimmed V and J ends, which lost 3 bases and 5 bases, there was a span of 8 bases. The CDR3 loop is CASSPGGNEQYF. CDR3 nucleotides: TGTGCCAGCTCACCCGGAGGGAACGAGCAGTACTTC.

The chain employs TRBV30 and TRBJ1-3; maybe TRBD1 (6 bases). The CDR3 length is 16 residues. Germline CDR1 reads GTSNPN; CDR2 reads SVGIG (reference sequence). V was pared by 2 bases and J by 0 bases, with 14 bases between. The chain's CDR3 is CAWSIGTHHSGNTIYF. CDR3 sequence (DNA): TGTGCCTGGAGTATCGGGACACATCACTCTGGAAACACCATATATTTT.

The chain joins TRBV12-3 or TRBV12-4 to TRBJ2-7; D may match TRBD1 or TRBD2 (6 bases each). The CDR3 loop spans 14 amino acids. Trimming removed 3 bases from V and 2 bases from J, with 11 bases in between. This CDR3 reads CASSLGGLPYEQYF. The CDR3, as DNA: TGTGCCAGCAGTTTGGGGGGCCTCCCCTACGAGCAGTACTTC.